This T cell receptor (beta chain) stems from a study of T cells in Graves' hyperthyroidism and ophthalmopathy. The sample holds many counts of this clonotype. Trimming pared 3 bases from V and 0 bases from J, leaving 12 bases between. The CDR3 loop spans 14 amino acids. Germline-derived CDR1 and CDR2 are DFQATT and SNEGSKA (reference sequence). Researchers took RNA transcripts and amplified the TCR beta CDR3 regions from them. A set of HTBI primers served as the primers for a first-round RT-PCR of the TCR CDR3. TCRdb passed the multiplex PCR reads through MiXCR, listing each CDR3 protein once. The sample carries fewer than 400,000 distinct CDR3 sequences, approximately 16% recorded once.

This chain joins TRBV20-1 and TRBJ2-7, with D perhaps TRBD1 (7 bases). Sample: blood. The source of this sequence is a man aged 30 to 39 with Graves' hyperthyroidism. This CDR3 reads CSASGGQSSYEQYF. CDR3 DNA sequence: TGCAGTGCTAGCGGGGGACAGAGCTCCTACGAGCAGTACTTC.